These 27 T cell receptor beta chains were sequenced from one sample in a study of cytomegalovirus exposure and HLA in healthy donors. It was with 60 Vbeta and 13 Jbeta primers that the PCR ran. Assay used: immunoSEQ multiplex PCR; TCRdb lists only in-frame clones, some missing. The sample has roughly 140,000 clones, about 84% seen once; the top ten hold 5% to 7.5%. Sequencing was performed on PBMCs. These receptors originate from a woman aged 40 to 50 in good health and CMV-seropositive.

The chain has TRBV11-3 and TRBJ2-1, with 10 bases fitting TRBD2. The J segment lost 9 bases and the V segment lost 3 bases, leaving 8 bases of the junction unmatched. Germline V gene data show CDR1 as SGHNT and CDR2 as YENEEA. The CDR3 contains 15 residues. The CDR3: CASSFSSGSGREQFF. For the CDR3, the DNA is TGTGCCAGCAGCTTTTCTAGCGGGAGTGGTCGTGAGCAGTTCTTC.

This chain links TRBV10-3 with TRBJ2-4; tentatively, D is TRBD2 (6 bases). The V end was cut by 2 bases, the J end by 11 bases, with 13 bases between. The CDR3 covers 13 residues. The germline gives CDR1 ENHRY, CDR2 SYGVKD. The CDR3 is CAISEPGERVQYF. CDR3 nucleotides: TGTGCCATCAGTGAGCCGGGAGAACGGGTTCAGTACTTC.

V gene TRBV10-2 combines with J gene TRBJ1-2; no clear D gene. In germline, CDR1 is WSHSY, CDR2 SAAADI. The CDR3 is 12 amino acids. V dropped 6 bases and J dropped 6 bases, with 11 bases sitting between them. CDR3 sequence reads: CASSRGLNGYTF. The CDR3 region has the DNA TGCGCCAGCAGCCGGGGTTTAAATGGCTACACCTTC.

This clone has a handful of counts. The gene calls are TRBV7-2 and TRBJ2-5, with 8 bases that match TRBD2. The CDR3 is made up of 15 amino acids. V lost 5 bases, J lost 6 bases, and 11 bases stayed unmatched. CDR1 is SGHTA, CDR2 FQGNSA, per germline. CDR3 residues: CASSPRRSGAKTQYF. The CDR3, as DNA: TGTGCCAGCAGCCCCCGGCGTAGCGGGGCGAAGACCCAGTACTTC.

The chain couples TRBV6-1 to TRBJ1-1; D remains unclear. The CDR3 runs 14 residues. Trimming took 6 bases from V and 1 from J, leaving 12 bases between them. The germline gives CDR1 MNHNS, CDR2 SASEGT. The CDR3 coding sequence is TGTGCCAGCAGCCCGCTGTCGGGGAACACTGAAGCTTTCTTT. Amino acid sequence: CASSPLSGNTEAFF.

This clone occurred a few times. V usage is TRBV7-6 and J usage is TRBJ2-3, with 10 bases fitting TRBD2. Losses at the gene ends were 6 bases for V and 3 bases for J; bases not matched to a gene: 6. The CDR3 has 15 residues. From germline, CDR1 is SGHVS and CDR2 FNYEAQ. The CDR3 sequence: CASRSSGRGTDTQYF. The CDR3 DNA sequence: TGTGCCAGCAGGTCTAGCGGGAGAGGAACAGATACGCAGTATTTT. Filled out from reference TRBV7-6 and TRBJ2-3, the complete variable domain reads GAGVSQSPRYKVTKRGQDVALRCDPISGHVSLYWYRQALGQGPEFLTYFNYEAQQDKSGLPNDRFSAERPEGSISTLTIQRTEQRDSAMYRCASRSSGRGTDTQYFGPGTRLTVL.

The gene calls are TRBV7-9 and TRBJ2-1, with 7 bases that match TRBD2. The CDR3 length is 15 residues. Germline V gene data show CDR1 as SEHNR and CDR2 as FQNEAQ (reference sequence). Unmatched junction bases numbered 12, after V lost 2 bases and J lost 11 bases. DNA for the CDR3: TGTGCCAGCAGCTTACGGGAGTTCAGCGGGGCGAAGCAGTTCTTC. It yields the protein CASSLREFSGAKQFF.

The genes are TRBV5-1 and TRBJ2-7, with TRBD1 matching over 8 bases. Trimming took 4 bases from V and 6 from J; bases not matched to a gene: 15. Germline assignment: CDR1 SGHRS and CDR2 YFSETQ. CDR3 length: 16 amino acids. In DNA form, the CDR3 reads TGCGCCAGCAGCCCCTTCTCTGCCGGGACAGGAGGCGAGCAGTACTTC. It specifies CASSPFSAGTGGEQYF.

The CDR3 loop reads CASSLGLWNEQFF. CDR3 DNA sequence: TGTGCCAGCAGCTTAGGACTCTGGAATGAGCAGTTCTTC. V and J are TRBV7-3 and TRBJ2-1; D possibly corresponds to TRBD2 (5 bases). Trimming cost V 2 bases and J 7 bases, with 9 bases left between them. From germline, CDR1 is SGHTA and CDR2 FQGTGA. This CDR3 has 13 residues.

V and J are TRBV11-2 and TRBJ2-7; no definite D call. The length of the CDR3 is 12 residues. Trimming took off 5 bases at V and 2 bases at J, with 7 bases between the two ends. The germline V gene has CDR1 SGHAT and CDR2 FQNNGV. CDR3 residues: CASSPRPYEQYF. For the CDR3, the DNA is TGTGCCAGCAGCCCTCGTCCCTACGAGCAGTACTTC.

The chain joins TRBV6-6 to TRBJ1-1; 10 bases align to TRBD1. From germline, CDR1 is MNHNY and CDR2 SVGAGI (reference sequence). The CDR3 is 13 amino acids. V trimming: 5 bases; J trimming: 7 bases; junction bases outside the gene matches: 4. DNA of the CDR3: TGTGCCAGCAGTCGACAGGGGGCAGTTGAAGCTTTCTTT. Protein sequence: CASSRQGAVEAFF.

This clone has only a few counts. The chain joins TRBV28 to TRBJ2-5; no firm D call. The CDR3 totals 12 residues. Germline loops: CDR1 MDHEN, CDR2 SYDVKM. The ends were cut back, 1 base at V and 3 bases at J, with 3 bases in the middle. CDR3 protein: CASSLFKETQYF. In DNA form, the CDR3 reads TGTGCCAGCAGTTTATTTAAAGAGACCCAGTACTTC. Full variable domain (remainder filled in from reference TRBV28 and TRBJ2-5): DVKVTQSSRYLVKRTGEKVFLECVQDMDHENMFWYRQDPGLGLRLIYFSYDVKMKEKGDIPEGYSVSREKKERFSLILESASTNQTSMYLCASSLFKETQYFGPGTRLLVL.

CDR3 nucleotide sequence: TGCGCCAGCAGCTTTCTGGACGGAGGAGTTGGAAACACCATATATTTT. Translated: CASSFLDGGVGNTIYF. The V and J genes are TRBV5-1 and TRBJ1-3, with D unresolved. Germline V lookup: CDR1 SGHRS, CDR2 YFSETQ. The CDR3 sequence is 16 residues long. The germline V and J ends were trimmed by 2 bases and 3 bases, with 15 bases remaining between them.

About this clone: Other nucleotide sequences in the sample specify the same CDR3. CDR3 sequence reads: CASSFRGSYNEQFF. The CDR3 bases are TGTGCCAGCAGCTTCCGGGGGAGCTACAATGAGCAGTTCTTC. This chain connects TRBV7-2 to TRBJ2-1; tentative D call: TRBD2 (6 bases). The germline CDR1 and CDR2 sequences are SGHTA and FQGNSA. With 3 bases removed from V and 3 bases from J, the gap between germline ends came to 9 bases. CDR3 length: 14 amino acids.

V gene TRBV9 combines with J gene TRBJ2-1; TRBD1 matches 10 bases. CDR3 length: 16 residues. Germline lookup yields CDR1 SGDLS and CDR2 YYNGEE. The junction had 5 bases not matched to a gene; V was cut back by 3 bases and J by 2 bases. CDR3 sequence (DNA): TGTGCCAGCAGCGCCGGGGGACAGGGGCCCTACAATGAGCAGTTCTTC. Translation gives CASSAGGQGPYNEQFF.

CDR3 residues: CASNPQGARGNTIYF. The DNA of the CDR3 is TGTGCCAGCAACCCCCAGGGGGCGCGCGGAAACACCATATATTTT. The chain joins TRBV28 to TRBJ1-3; TRBD1 matches at 8 bases. CDR3 length: 15 amino acids. V shed 7 bases and J 4 bases; nucleotides not matched to a gene: 9. The germline V gene encodes CDR1 MDHEN and CDR2 SYDVKM.

This chain links TRBV7-8 with TRBJ2-3, with 11 positions matching TRBD2. This CDR3 is built from 20 residues. CDR1 and CDR2 (germline): SGHVS, FQNEAQ. The V gene end was trimmed by 2 bases and the J gene end by 0 bases; junction bases not matched to a gene: 13. This chain's CDR3 is CASSLMIAGGPSPSTDTQYF. The CDR3 DNA is TGTGCCAGCAGCTTAATGATAGCGGGAGGGCCGAGCCCTAGCACAGATACGCAGTATTTT.

The V and J genes are TRBV6-1 and TRBJ1-2; no firm D call. The CDR3 consists of 13 residues. CDR1 is MNHNS, CDR2 SASEGT, per germline. Trimming cost V 6 bases and J 3 bases, with 11 bases left between them. CDR3 bases: TGTGCCAGCAGGACCCGGGTTGACTATGGCTACACCTTC. Its translation is CASRTRVDYGYTF.

The CDR3 loop is CASSVTAYEQYF. CDR3 DNA sequence: TGTGCCAGCAGTGTGACAGCCTACGAGCAGTACTTC. The rearrangement uses TRBV2 and TRBJ2-7; the D gene is possibly TRBD1 (5 bases). Germline CDR1 and CDR2: SNHLY and FYNNEI. The V gene lost 4 bases and the J gene lost 2 bases, with 6 bases spanning the gap. The CDR3 has 12 amino acids.

The chain employs TRBV4-2 and TRBJ1-2; 8 positions match TRBD1. The germline V gene has CDR1 LGHNA and CDR2 YNFKEQ. The length of the CDR3 is 15 residues. V lost 5 bases to trimming and J lost 10 bases; unmatched junction nucleotides: 15. The CDR3 region has the DNA TGTGCCAGCAGCGGTCATCATTCGGGACAGGCCCACTACACCTTC. Translated: CASSGHHSGQAHYTF.

The chain uses TRBV5-4 and TRBJ2-1, with D possibly TRBD2 on 5 matching bases. The CDR3 has 15 amino acids. With 3 bases removed from V and 4 bases from J, the gap between germline ends came to 14 bases. The germline CDR1 and CDR2 sequences are SGHNT and YYREEE (reference sequence). The CDR3 is CASSSTGNVYNEQFF. The CDR3 DNA sequence: TGTGCCAGCAGCTCGACGGGGAATGTATACAATGAGCAGTTCTTC. The full variable domain, its missing parts supplied by reference TRBV5-4 and TRBJ2-1, is ETGVTQSPTHLIKTRGQQVTLRCSSQSGHNTVSWYQQALGQGPQFIFQYYREEENGRGNFPPRFSGLQFPNYSSELNVNALELDDSALYLCASSSTGNVYNEQFFGPGTRLTVL.

The chain combines TRBV2 with TRBJ2-7; 9 bases line up with TRBD2. Germline lookup yields CDR1 SNHLY and CDR2 FYNNEI. CDR3 length: 13 residues. V was clipped by 4 bases and J by 3 bases; unmatched bases: 1. The CDR3 region is CASSGLAVYEQYF. DNA for the CDR3: TGTGCCAGCAGTGGACTAGCGGTCTACGAGCAGTACTTC.

The CDR3 DNA reads TGTGCCAGCAGCTTGTATCCTTCGGGGGACGGGGTCGAGCAGTACTTC. Translated: CASSLYPSGDGVEQYF. The chain couples TRBV5-4 to TRBJ2-7; maybe TRBD2 (6 bases). V was cut by 1 base and J by 6 bases, with 20 bases left in between. Looked up from germline, CDR1 is SGHNT and CDR2 is YYREEE (reference sequence). This CDR3 spans 16 amino acids.

The chain joins TRBV30 to TRBJ1-6; 9 nucleotides line up with TRBD1. Germline values: CDR1 GTSNPN, CDR2 SVGIG (reference sequence). The CDR3 covers 15 residues. With V trimmed by 0 bases and J by 6 bases, 3 bases remained unmatched. This chain's CDR3 is CAWSVLDRGNSPLHF. DNA of the CDR3: TGTGCCTGGAGTGTACTGGACAGGGGTAATTCACCCCTCCACTTT.

The V gene is TRBV6-5, the J gene TRBJ1-2, with TRBD1 as a possible D gene (5 bases). Germline V gene lookup returns CDR1 MNHEY and CDR2 SVGAGI. The CDR3 sequence is 13 residues long. Trimming removed 6 bases at V and 3 bases at J, with 11 bases between. CDR3 DNA: TGTGCCAGCAGGTTAGACAGAGACTATGGCTACACCTTC. This sequence encodes CASRLDRDYGYTF.

The chain links TRBV5-1 to TRBJ2-7; D may be TRBD2 (6 bases). Germline CDR1 reads SGHRS; CDR2 reads YFSETQ. The CDR3 is made up of 13 amino acids. V lost 2 bases, J lost 0 bases, and 6 bases lay in between. The DNA for the CDR3 is TGCGCCAGCAGCTTCGGGGGCTCCTACGAGCAGTACTTC. Amino acids: CASSFGGSYEQYF.

The rearrangement joins TRBV7-6 to TRBJ2-3; TRBD2 aligns across 7 bases. The CDR3 totals 14 residues. J gave up 4 bases and V 1 base, and 2 bases lay outside the gene matches. CDR1 and CDR2 (germline): SGHVS, FNYEAQ. Written as DNA, the CDR3 is TGTGCCAGCAGCTTAGAGCGGGACTCAGATACGCAGTATTTT. This codes for CASSLERDSDTQYF. The full variable domain, its missing parts supplied by reference TRBV7-6 and TRBJ2-3, is GAGVSQSPRYKVTKRGQDVALRCDPISGHVSLYWYRQALGQGPEFLTYFNYEAQQDKSGLPNDRFSAERPEGSISTLTIQRTEQRDSAMYRCASSLERDSDTQYFGPGTRLTVL.